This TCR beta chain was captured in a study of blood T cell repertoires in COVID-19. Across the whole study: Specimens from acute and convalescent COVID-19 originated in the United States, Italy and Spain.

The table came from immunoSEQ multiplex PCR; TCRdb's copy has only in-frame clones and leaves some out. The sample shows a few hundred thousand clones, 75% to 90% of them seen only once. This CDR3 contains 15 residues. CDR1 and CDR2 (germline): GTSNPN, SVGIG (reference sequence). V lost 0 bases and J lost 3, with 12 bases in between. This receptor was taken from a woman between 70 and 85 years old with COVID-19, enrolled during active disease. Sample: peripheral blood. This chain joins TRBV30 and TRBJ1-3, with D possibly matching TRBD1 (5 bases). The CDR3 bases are TGTGCCTGGAGTGTTCCCGACAGATTTGGAAACACCATATATTTT. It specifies CAWSVPDRFGNTIYF.